One sample yielded the 10 T cell receptor beta chains listed below, sequenced in a study of shared clonotypes between healthy human individuals. Profiling relied on immunoSEQ multiplex PCR, and the TCRdb table lists in-frame clones only, not all of them. The table includes 1.6 million or so clones, roughly 96% detected once. Sequences were obtained from naive CD4+ T cells sorted from blood. Subset indicated: CD45RA+ positively selected. The receptor source for this set is a man aged 25 to 40 in good health.

The genes are TRBV28 and TRBJ2-7, with 8 bases that match TRBD2. The CDR3 is 14 amino acids. V lost 5 bases to trimming and J lost 4 bases; unmatched junction nucleotides: 7. Germline CDR1 and CDR2: MDHEN and SYDVKM. The CDR3 DNA reads TGTGCCAGCAGTCCATTAGCGGGACGATACGAGCAGTACTTC. Amino acid sequence: CASSPLAGRYEQYF.

The chain joins TRBV4-2 to TRBJ2-1, with 9 bases lining up with TRBD2. This CDR3 has 18 residues. Germline V gene sequence: CDR1 LGHNA, CDR2 YNFKEQ. The V gene end was trimmed by 1 base and the J gene end by 2 bases; junction bases not matched to a gene: 9. This chain's CDR3 is CASSQAVSGSEAYNEQFF. Written as DNA, the CDR3 is TGTGCCAGCAGCCAAGCGGTTAGCGGGAGTGAAGCCTACAATGAGCAGTTCTTC.

This rearrangement joins TRBV11-2 to TRBJ2-1, with 8 bases lining up with TRBD1. The junction had 1 base not matched to a gene; V was cut back by 3 bases and J by 3 bases. The germline V gene encodes CDR1 SGHAT and CDR2 FQNNGV. The CDR3 covers 14 residues. DNA for the CDR3: TGTGCCAGCAGCTTGACAGGGGTCTACAATGAGCAGTTCTTC. It yields the protein CASSLTGVYNEQFF.

V and J are TRBV14 and TRBJ2-5; 8 nucleotides agree with TRBD1. The junction had 19 bases not matched to a gene; V was cut back by 6 bases and J by 7 bases. The CDR3 is 17 amino acids. Looked up from germline, CDR1 is SGHDN and CDR2 is FVKESK. CDR3 DNA sequence: TGTGCCAGCAGGGGCGAATGCCCCGGGACAGGTATTGGGACCCAGTACTTC. It translates to CASRGECPGTGIGTQYF.

The chain uses TRBV11-2 and TRBJ2-7, with a weak D call TRBD1 (6 bases). Germline loops: CDR1 SGHAT, CDR2 FQNNGV. The CDR3 has 16 amino acids. Trimming left V 5 bases short and J 2 bases short, with 19 bases between. CDR3 amino acids: CASSPETGAIAYEQYF. The CDR3 region has the DNA TGTGCCAGCAGCCCGGAGACAGGAGCGATTGCCTACGAGCAGTACTTC. Combining the CDR3 with reference TRBV11-2 and TRBJ2-7 gives the whole variable domain EAGVAQSPRYKIIEKRQSVAFWCNPISGHATLYWYQQILGQGPKLLIQFQNNGVVDDSQLPKDRFSAERLKGVDSTLKIQPAKLEDSAVYLCASSPETGAIAYEQYFGPGTRLTVT.

About this clone: This sample includes further DNA sequences coding for the same CDR3. V is TRBV11-2 and J is TRBJ2-5; 7 bases align to TRBD2. Germline V gives CDR1 SGHAT, CDR2 FQNNGV. V lost 2 bases, J lost 1 base, and 4 bases stayed unmatched. The CDR3 length is 15 residues. CDR3 DNA sequence: TGTGCCAGCAGCTTATTGGGGACTATCCAAGAGACCCAGTACTTC. Its translation is CASSLLGTIQETQYF. The variable domain in full, completed from reference TRBV11-2 and TRBJ2-5, reads EAGVAQSPRYKIIEKRQSVAFWCNPISGHATLYWYQQILGQGPKLLIQFQNNGVVDDSQLPKDRFSAERLKGVDSTLKIQPAKLEDSAVYLCASSLLGTIQETQYFGPGTRLLVL.

The V call is TRBV5-1, the J call TRBJ2-7; 7 nucleotides align to TRBD2. The CDR3 is made up of 13 amino acids. Germline CDR1 and CDR2: SGHRS and YFSETQ. Germline trimming cut 4 bases from V and 5 bases from J; bases unmatched to any gene: 6. Here the CDR3 reads CASSVGGPHEQYF. The CDR3 coding sequence is TGCGCCAGCAGCGTGGGAGGGCCCCACGAGCAGTACTTC.

The chain combines TRBV30 with TRBJ2-5; 7 bases fit TRBD2. CDR1 GTSNPN and CDR2 SVGIG come from the germline V gene (reference sequence). Trimming at V came to 2 bases and at J to 2 bases, leaving 5 bases not matched to a gene. The CDR3 totals 14 residues. The chain's CDR3 is CAWSLAELQETQYF. In nucleotides, the CDR3 is TGTGCCTGGAGTCTAGCGGAACTACAAGAGACCCAGTACTTC. Combining the CDR3 with reference TRBV30 and TRBJ2-5 gives the whole variable domain SQTIHQWPATLVQPVGSPLSLECTVEGTSNPNLYWYRQAAGRGLQLLFYSVGIGQISSEVPQNLSASRPQDRQFILSSKKLLLSDSGFYLCAWSLAELQETQYFGPGTRLLVL.

The V and J genes are TRBV2 and TRBJ2-1; the match to TRBD2 covers 8 bases. Germline trimming cut 4 bases from V and 10 bases from J; bases unmatched to any gene: 12. Germline V gene lookup returns CDR1 SNHLY and CDR2 FYNNEI. The CDR3 sequence is 15 residues long. The CDR3 DNA sequence: TGTGCCAGCAGTGCTGTCGCGGGAGGCATTTCCGAGCAGTTCTTC. Protein sequence: CASSAVAGGISEQFF.

The chain employs TRBV5-1 and TRBJ2-2, with D perhaps matching TRBD2 (6 bases). CDR1 is SGHRS, CDR2 YFSETQ, per germline. The CDR3 has 17 amino acids. The V gene lost 4 bases and the J gene lost 3 bases, with 19 bases spanning the gap. The CDR3 is CASSPTSTSRDTGELFF. The CDR3 DNA sequence: TGCGCCAGCAGCCCAACTAGCACAAGCCGGGACACCGGGGAGCTGTTTTTT.